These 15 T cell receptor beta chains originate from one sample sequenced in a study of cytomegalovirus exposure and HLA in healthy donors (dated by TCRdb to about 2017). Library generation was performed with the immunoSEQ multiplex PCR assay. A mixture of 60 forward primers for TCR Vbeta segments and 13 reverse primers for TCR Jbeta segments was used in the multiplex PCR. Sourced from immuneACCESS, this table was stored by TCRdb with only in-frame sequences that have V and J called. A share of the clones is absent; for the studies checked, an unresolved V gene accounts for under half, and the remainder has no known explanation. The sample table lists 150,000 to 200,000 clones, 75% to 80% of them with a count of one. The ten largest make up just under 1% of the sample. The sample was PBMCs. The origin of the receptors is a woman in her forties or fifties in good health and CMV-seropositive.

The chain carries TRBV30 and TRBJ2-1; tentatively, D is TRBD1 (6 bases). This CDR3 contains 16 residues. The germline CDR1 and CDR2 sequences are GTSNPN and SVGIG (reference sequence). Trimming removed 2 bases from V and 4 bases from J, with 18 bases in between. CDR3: CAWSNWQGNYYNEQFF. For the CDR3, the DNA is TGTGCCTGGAGTAATTGGCAGGGGAATTATTACAATGAGCAGTTCTTC.

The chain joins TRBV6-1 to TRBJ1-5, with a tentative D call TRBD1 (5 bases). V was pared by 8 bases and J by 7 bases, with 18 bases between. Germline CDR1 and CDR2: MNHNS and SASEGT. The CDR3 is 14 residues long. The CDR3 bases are TGTGCCAGCTCACTAGGGAGGGGAGGACAGCCCCAGCATTTT. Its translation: CASSLGRGGQPQHF.

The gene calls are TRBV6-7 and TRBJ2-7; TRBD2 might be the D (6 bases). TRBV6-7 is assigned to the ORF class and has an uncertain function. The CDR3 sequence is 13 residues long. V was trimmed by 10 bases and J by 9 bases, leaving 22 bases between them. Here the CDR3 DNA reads TGTGCCAAAATTGGGGGGAAGGGTTTATGGCAGTACTTC. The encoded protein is CAKIGGKGLWQYF.

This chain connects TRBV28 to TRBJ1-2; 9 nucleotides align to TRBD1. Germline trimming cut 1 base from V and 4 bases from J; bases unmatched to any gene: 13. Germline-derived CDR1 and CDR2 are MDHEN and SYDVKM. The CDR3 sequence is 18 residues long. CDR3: CASSLLSAGDRVIYGYTF. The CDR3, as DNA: TGTGCCAGCAGTTTATTGTCTGCGGGGGACAGGGTAATCTATGGCTACACCTTC.

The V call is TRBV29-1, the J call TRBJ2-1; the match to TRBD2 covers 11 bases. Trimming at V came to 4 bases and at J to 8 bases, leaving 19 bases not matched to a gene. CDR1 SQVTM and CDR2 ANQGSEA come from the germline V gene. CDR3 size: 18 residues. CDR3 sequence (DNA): TGCAGCGTTGGGGAACTGGCACTAGCGGGAGAGGTCGGGGATGAGCAGTTCTTC. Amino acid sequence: CSVGELALAGEVGDEQFF.

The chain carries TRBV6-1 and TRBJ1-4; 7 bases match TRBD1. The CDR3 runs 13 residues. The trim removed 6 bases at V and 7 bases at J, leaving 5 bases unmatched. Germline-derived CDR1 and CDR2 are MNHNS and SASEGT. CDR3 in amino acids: CASRTGIFEKLFF. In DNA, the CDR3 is TGTGCCAGCAGGACAGGGATTTTTGAAAAACTGTTTTTT.

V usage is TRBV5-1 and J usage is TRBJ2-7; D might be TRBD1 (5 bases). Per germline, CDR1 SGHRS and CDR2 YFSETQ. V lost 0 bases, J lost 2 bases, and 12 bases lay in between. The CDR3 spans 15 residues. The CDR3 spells CASSLEQLGPYEQYF. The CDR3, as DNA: TGCGCCAGCAGCTTGGAACAGTTGGGGCCCTACGAGCAGTACTTC.

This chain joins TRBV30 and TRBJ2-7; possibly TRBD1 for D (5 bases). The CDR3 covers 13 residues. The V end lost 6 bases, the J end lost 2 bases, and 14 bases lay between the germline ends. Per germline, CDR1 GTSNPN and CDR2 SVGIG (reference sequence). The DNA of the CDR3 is TGTGCCTGTTCCAATAGGGGTACCTACGAGCAGTACTTC. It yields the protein CACSNRGTYEQYF.

CDR3 sequence (DNA): TGTGCCAGCAGCTGGGCCTCCGTCAGCAATCAGCCCCAGCATTTT. Translated: CASSWASVSNQPQHF. V and J are TRBV7-2 and TRBJ1-5; D remains unclear. The germline gives CDR1 SGHTA, CDR2 FQGNSA. The CDR3 spans 15 residues. V lost 4 bases, J lost 1 base, and 11 bases lay in between. The whole variable domain, remainder taken from reference TRBV7-2 and TRBJ1-5, is GAGVSQSPSNKVTEKGKDVELRCDPISGHTALYWYRQSLGQGLEFLIYFQGNSAPDKSGLPSDRFSAERTGGSVSTLTIQRTQQEDSAVYLCASSWASVSNQPQHFGDGTRLSIL.

CDR3 nucleotide sequence: TGTGCCAGCAGCCCCCGCTTCGGACAGGGGGCGGAGGGCTACACCTTC. Its protein is CASSPRFGQGAEGYTF. This chain connects TRBV9 to TRBJ1-2; TRBD1 matches 11 bases. There are 16 residues in the CDR3. Germline V gene sequence: CDR1 SGDLS, CDR2 YYNGEE. The V segment lost 4 bases and the J segment 8 bases; nucleotides outside the gene matches: 13.

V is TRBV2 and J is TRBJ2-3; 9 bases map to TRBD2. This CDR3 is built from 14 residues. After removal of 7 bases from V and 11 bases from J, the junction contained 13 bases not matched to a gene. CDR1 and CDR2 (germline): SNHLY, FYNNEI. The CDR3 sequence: CASTRGISGGRQYF. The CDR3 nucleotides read TGTGCCAGCACCCGAGGGATTAGCGGGGGCCGGCAGTATTTT.

CDR3 coding DNA: TGCGCCAGCAGCCATGGCAGCAGGGGACCTAATGAAAAACTGTTTTTT. It translates to CASSHGSRGPNEKLFF. The V call is TRBV4-1, the J call TRBJ1-4; D possibly corresponds to TRBD1 (6 bases). Trimming removed 3 bases from V and 3 bases from J, with 14 bases in between. The CDR3 runs 16 residues. CDR1 MGHRA and CDR2 YSYEKL come from the germline V gene.

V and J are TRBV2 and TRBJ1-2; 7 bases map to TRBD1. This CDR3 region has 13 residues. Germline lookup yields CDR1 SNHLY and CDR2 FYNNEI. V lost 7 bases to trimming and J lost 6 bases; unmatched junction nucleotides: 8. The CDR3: CASTRTTGNGYTF. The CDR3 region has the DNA TGTGCCAGCACCCGAACGACAGGGAATGGCTACACCTTC.

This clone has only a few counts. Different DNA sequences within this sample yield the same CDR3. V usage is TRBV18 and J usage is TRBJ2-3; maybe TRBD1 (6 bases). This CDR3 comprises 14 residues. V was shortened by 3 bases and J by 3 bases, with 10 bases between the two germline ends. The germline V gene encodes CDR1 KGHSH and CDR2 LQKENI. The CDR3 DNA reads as TGTGCCAGCTCACCGGACAGCCGTACAGATACGCAGTATTTT. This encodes CASSPDSRTDTQYF.

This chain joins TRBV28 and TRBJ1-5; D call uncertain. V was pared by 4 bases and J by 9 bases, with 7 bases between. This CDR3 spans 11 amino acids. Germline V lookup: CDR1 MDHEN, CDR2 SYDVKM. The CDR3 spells CASSYRGPQHF. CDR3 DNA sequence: TGTGCCAGCAGTTACCGGGGGCCCCAGCATTTT.